A selection of T cell receptor beta chains follows, all from one sample in a study of cytomegalovirus exposure and HLA in healthy donors. The method was immunoSEQ multiplex PCR; TCRdb's version includes in-frame clones alone and lacks a portion of them. The profile shows roughly 350,000 clones, approximately 90% of them singletons. Sequenced: PBMCs. Source of these receptors: a woman aged 18-30 years in good health and CMV-seronegative. The CDR3 runs from the conserved cysteine through the conserved F or W.

TRBJ1-3 TRBV5-1 CASTATGVAGNTIYF
TRBJ2-1 TRBV9 CASSPQGGVSNEQFF
TRBJ2-7 TRBV4-2 CASSQDVGGGLAGDYEQYF
TRBJ1-1 TRBV5-6 CASSLWVPDRYTVIEAFF
TRBJ2-5 TRBV6-5 CASSRSGDLGETQYF
TRBJ2-7 TRBV27 CASSFGLAGVPYEQYF
TRBJ1-5 TRBV6-1 CASTGGRQPQHF
TRBJ2-3 TRBV13 CASSGLRTGLHTDTQYF
TRBJ1-1 TRBV28 CASSLHRNTEAFF
TRBJ2-7 TRBV27 CASSYESGSYEQYF
TRBJ2-1 TRBV19 CASSIGASGRSNNEQFF
TRBJ2-3 TRBV9 CASSVDLRSADTQYF
TRBJ2-7 TRBV6-5 CASSYSSGGYEQYF
TRBJ2-1 TRBV29-1 CSVEAIAGSSYNEQFF
TRBJ2-5 TRBV7-6 CASSLAGGIQETQYF
TRBJ2-7 TRBV5-1 CASRSSGRASGSYEQYF
TRBJ1-5 TRBV6-5 CASSYSWQGGQPQHF
TRBJ2-1 TRBV10-3 CAISESSGTAHYNEQFF
TRBJ1-1 TRBV9 CASSVGQGNIGAEAFF
TRBJ1-1 TRBV5-4 CASSLGQEAFF
TRBJ2-3 TRBV18 CASSPTADTQYF
TRBJ1-2 TRBV7-8 CASSLAGPAGYGYTF
TRBJ1-1 TRBV6-5 CATRIGRNTEAFF
TRBJ1-3 TRBV6-6 CASSSQTPATIYF
TRBJ2-7 TRBV2 CASRGTGNYEQYF
TRBJ1-2 TRBV27 CASSPADRGDDGYTF
TRBJ2-7 TRBV4-3 CASSQGSRGTSYEQYF
TRBJ1-2 TRBV6-5 CASSYTGNGYTF
TRBJ2-1 TRBV25-1 CASSTGGGNEQFF
TRBJ2-1 TRBV11-2 CASSLPWDYGGSYNEQFF
TRBJ2-7 TRBV10-3 CAISAGQFYEQYF
TRBJ2-1 TRBV5-1 CASSYTSGDYNEQFF
TRBJ2-3 TRBV27 CANSTYSGNTDTQYF
TRBJ2-7 TRBV28 CASSHRGLRYEQYF
TRBJ2-7 TRBV2 CASSESQAPYEQYF
TRBJ1-5 TRBV9 CASSPHNPGQGGNQPQHF
TRBJ2-5 TRBV4-1 CASSHSTGYQETQYF
TRBJ2-1 TRBV28 CASSSAGGSVNEQFF
TRBJ2-4 TRBV2 CASEQGALNIQYF
TRBJ2-7 TRBV7-9 CASTEGRGAYEQYF
TRBJ1-3 TRBV19 CASKNDLFGGNTIYF
TRBJ1-2 TRBV7-9 CASSLAAPNYGYTF
TRBJ2-7 TRBV6-6 CASSYIGSGSSEQYF
TRBJ2-3 TRBV5-1 CASSLGGLAGGDTQYF
TRBJ2-1 TRBV13 CASSGTSGSYNEQFF
TRBJ2-7 TRBV4-2 CASSQDGGEQYF
TRBJ1-4 TRBV5-1 CASGKGGSGEKLFF
TRBJ1-4 TRBV6-5 CASSLGRGLNEKLFF
TRBJ1-1 TRBV5-1 CASRLGQGNTEAFF
TRBJ1-2 TRBV10-3 CAIRGSAGQGDYGYTF
TRBJ1-1 TRBV30 CAWSVVRGNTEAFF
TRBJ2-7 TRBV19 CASSIQVSYEQYF
TRBJ1-1 TRBV18 CASSPPGGGRTTEAFF